This TCR beta chain was retrieved from a study of blood T cells in healthy people across ages. Study-wide findings and caveats: The long-lived group displayed more naive CD4+ cells, plus higher diversity, than the aged donors did.

Peripheral blood samples of roughly 10 milliliters were drawn from each donor. Total RNA extracted from each sample amounted to at least 6 micrograms. PCR was performed a second time for about 7 to 12 cycles using a sample-barcoded 5' primer and a J-beta primer mix. TCRdb called the 5' RACE reads again in MiXCR, with one record for every CDR3 protein. Here the sample spans roughly 500,000 distinct CDR3 sequences, 25% to 30% being singletons. Of note for this clonotype: Its specificity is not known.

The germline gives CDR1 MNHEY, CDR2 SVGAGI. The V gene lost 2 bases and the J gene lost 11 bases, with 7 bases spanning the gap. The CDR3 is made up of 11 amino acids. The chain couples TRBV6-5 to TRBJ2-1, with TRBD2 as a possible D gene (5 bases). The receptor's source is a woman in her 70s in good health. Sequencing used blood. DNA of the CDR3: TGTGCCAGCAGTTACACCGGGAAGCAGTTCTTC. Translation gives CASSYTGKQFF.